This TCR beta chain appears in the sequencing data of a study of technical replicates of blood from a few donors. Generated by immunoSEQ multiplex PCR, the TCRdb table keeps only in-frame clones and is missing some. This table holds about 80,000 clones, roughly 94% found once. Germline-derived CDR1 and CDR2 are MNHEY and SMNVEV (reference sequence). This CDR3 is 14 amino acids long. The ends were cut back, 5 bases at V and 6 bases at J, with 13 bases in the middle. In this sample, this clone turned up once. The sequenced sample consisted of T cells isolated from PBMCs. This sequence was found in a human donor in good health. The chain carries TRBV27 and TRBJ2-2, with D possibly being TRBD2 (5 bases). The CDR3 coding sequence is TGTGCCAGCAGTCCGACCCCTAGCCCCGGGGAGCTGTTTTTT. Its protein product is CASSPTPSPGELFF.